This T cell receptor beta chain was recorded in a study of cytomegalovirus exposure and HLA in healthy donors (dated by TCRdb to about 2017). Regarding the study in general: An earlier analysis of 587 of the donors reported about 250 Gb of sequence data and 117 million unique TCR beta sequences from about 180 million T cells. Approximately 310 gigabases of sequencing data and approximately 84 million unique TCR sequences were included in an early release covering around 600 HLA-typed donors. Of the 300 to 500 genotyped donors, roughly 80% were placed in the genetic ancestry cluster associated with self-reported Caucasian donors. The study was designed to test whether signatures of past pathogen exposure could be identified by cataloging public T cell receptors. The study used immunosequencing to profile the T cell repertoires of under 700 subjects and linked those repertoires to cytomegalovirus serostatus. Along with the approximately 670-subject first cohort, a separate validation cohort of 120 different subjects was used. To predict cytomegalovirus infection status, the study combined high-throughput TCR immunosequencing, statistical association of individual TCRs with disease status, and machine learning. In a later analysis, previously published TCR beta repertoires from more than 500 donors were re-analyzed and high-resolution HLA genotyping was added so that TCR occurrence patterns could be studied. Rather than drawing on any new phenotypic data, the later analysis identified candidate immune exposures from TCR beta sequences and the way those sequences occurred across donors. An earlier analysis of fewer than 700 of the donors applied high-throughput TCR beta sequencing to assess whether each TCR beta V gene segment acted as functional or pseudogenic. Donor age, sex, ethnicity and CMV serostatus were compiled together with the repertoire data. A later genetic analysis used genome-wide SNP genotypes for about 55% of the 666 donors, treating that subset as a discovery cohort. All discovery cohort repertoires had been generated on a single sequencing platform. HLA typing covered class I and class II loci at four-digit resolution. The number of donors typed differed by locus, with roughly 629-640 for A, B, C, DRB1 and DQB1, over 500 for DQA1, over 600 for DPA1, and 450 to 480 for DPB1. Roughly five DR-DQ haplotypes were treated as single units for association and clustering because of strong linkage in the cohort. Among some 400 genotyped donors of the cohort, an average of 235,054 unique TCR beta nucleotide sequences were sequenced per donor, 15% to 20% of them non-productive.

Study-wide findings and limitations: Strong co-occurrence of HLA alleles, especially DR and DQ, made assigning TCR associations to individual alleles difficult. In a later analysis, most CMV-associated TCR beta chains were found to appear HLA-restricted, with HLA associations seemingly driven largely by CMV exposure. V-gene and J-gene trimming of TCR beta chains was associated with a missense DCLRE1C variant in a later genetic analysis, and the association was replicated in an independent cohort. Broadly in line with IMGT annotations, most TCR beta V segments showed up in productive rearrangements about 87% or about 30% of the time in an earlier analysis of a few hundred of the donors. A later analysis reported that several top co-occurrence clusters appeared linked to parvovirus B19, influenza, CMV and Epstein-Barr virus. According to a later genetic analysis, donors in an Asian-associated ancestry cluster had fewer N-insertions in productive TCRs than the roughly 670-donor mean. The earlier analysis of approximately 560 of the donors excluded fewer than 20 rarely observed V segments, including chromosome 9 orphons, because counts were too low. The 87-base-pair reads could not distinguish some IMGT-functional V segments, including TRBV6-2 and TRBV6-3, so those segments were excluded. Compared with equally common non-associated chains, HLA-associated TCR beta chains in a later analysis were more clonally expanded and had lower generation probabilities. In vitro tests confirmed that three of the cytomegalovirus-associated TCR beta chains recognize cytomegalovirus antigens. The only immune exposure information available for the cohort was CMV serostatus. HLA typing was unavailable for some donors at each locus, so association tests used only the typed subset. In a later analysis, the rate of TCR association differed among HLA loci, with DRB1 alleles having the most associated TCRs and HLA-C alleles having the fewest. The cohort was sequenced for TCR beta chains only, and without alpha or paired-chain data the features that could be detected were limited. A further reported finding was that TCR beta sequences accurately predicted the HLA-A and HLA-B alleles for most subjects in the first cohort. Across donors, most TCR sequences were observed very rarely, whereas some public TCRs were present in many individuals. A cluster of highly shared sequence variants was judged likely to be a technical artifact of the sequencing pipeline. The authors suggested that the approach could potentially be generalized to other disease states and immunological phenotypes. Presence/absence analyses assumed roughly uniform sequencing depth across donors, an assumption that may not hold. In the study, some 160 TCR beta chains were listed as associated with cytomegalovirus. In a later analysis, about 17,000 TCR beta sequences were associated with specific HLA alleles at a false discovery rate of 0.05. The classifier was reported to diagnose cytomegalovirus status with high specificity and sensitivity in both the original and validation cohorts. Linkage disequilibrium might explain the correlated functional status among segregating V segments, but an unknown experimental factor could not be excluded.

The method behind the library was the immunoSEQ multiplex PCR assay. The multiplex PCR relied on a mix of 60 forward primers for TCR Vbeta segments and 13 reverse primers for TCR Jbeta segments. The CDR3 region of rearranged TCR beta genes was amplified from genomic DNA by a multiplex PCR assay. The amplified TCR beta libraries were sequenced on the Illumina HiSeq System as 87-base-pair reads. The paper's data handling went like this. Across the 670 or so repertoires, a later analysis counted 75 million to 90 million unique TCR beta chains, roughly 11 million of which were shared by at least two donors. Raw reads were error-corrected and collapsed into unique sequences by a nearest-neighbor algorithm in which closely related sequences were merged to remove PCR and sequencing errors. V, D and J gene segments were assigned by aligning CDR3 sequences to IMGT reference sequences. For a sequence to be retained, at least a six-nucleotide match to both a V gene segment and a J gene segment was required. A rearrangement counted as productive if the CDR3 had no stop codons and remained in frame with V and J, and every other rearrangement counted as non-productive. CDR3 was defined by IMGT convention, running from the second conserved V-encoded cysteine to the conserved J-encoded phenylalanine. Sequences without an unambiguous match to a single V gene segment were excluded from the earlier analysis of approximately 600 of the donors. In an earlier analysis of 450 to 700 of the donors, V segments were called functional above 56.7% productive rearrangements and were called segregating when the between-donor standard deviation exceeded 5%. A statistical classification framework was built for diagnosing cytomegalovirus status from the catalog of TCR beta chain sequences. In a later analysis, V and J genes were assigned by comparing TCR nucleotide sequences against IMGT/GENE-DB human TR gene sequences. Using the TCRdist pipeline, a later analysis assigned CDR3 sequences along with most-parsimonious VDJ recombination scenarios. In a later analysis, every TCR beta chain was defined by the combination of its CDR3 amino acid sequence and its V-gene family, and reads without a unique V-gene family were dropped. To address suspected cross-contamination and a sequencing artifact, a later analysis removed a few hundred highly shared, low-generation-probability nucleotide sequences. In a later analysis, a clonal expansion index was calculated for each public chain from normalized within-repertoire ranks of inferred template counts. Generation probabilities in a later analysis came from a VDJ recombination model fitted to out-of-frame rearrangements, and those results were checked against IGoR. In a later analysis, TCR-TCR, TCR-HLA and TCR-CMV co-occurrence was scored with hypergeometric tests, and a repertoire-size bias correction was applied to TCR pairs. In a later analysis, false discovery rates were estimated by permuting HLA or CMV assignments 20 times. In a later analysis, co-occurring TCRs were grouped using DBSCAN, and TCRdist sequence similarity was added for clustering within HLA-allele-positive subsets. Co-occurrence clustering excluded repertoires with fewer than 30,000 or more than 120,000 public chains, plus five with anomalous nucleotide sharing. TCRdb obtained this table from immuneACCESS and retained in-frame rearrangements with V and J assigned. These tables miss some clones; where compared with another copy, unresolved V genes account for less than half of the shortfall, and the remainder is unexplained. That table gives V, J and clone size, and the DNA gave D and trimming. The sample contains 110,000 or so clones, approximately 67% of them found a single time. About 8.3% of the sample goes to the ten largest clones.

Including cysteine and phenylalanine, the CDR3 has 14 amino acids. CDR3 DNA only is kept here, 42 bases in frame from base 1. From the germline V gene (reference sequence), CDR1 is MNHEY and CDR2 is SMNVEV. Clipping removes 4 bases from V and 5 bases from J, with 2 as the unmatched junction base count. This clone was seen a single time. Its antigen specificity is not known. No base qualities exist here, and no much larger clone lies one base off it. The cohort comprised more than 550 healthy bone marrow donors. Cohort members were all nominally healthy when sampled, although unrecorded immune exposures were likely present. The donor was CMV seropositive and was included in the group of almost 300 seropositive cohort members. Each donor provided a peripheral blood sample, and peripheral blood mononuclear cells were used for TCR beta sequencing. Genomic DNA extraction from the blood cell samples was performed with the Qiagen DNeasy Blood Extraction Kit.

The V and J genes are TRBV27 and TRBJ2-3; 11 bases in between match TRBD1. Sequencing was performed on PBMCs. The receptor was isolated from a young man in good health and CMV-seropositive. The DNA sequence reads TGTGCCAGCAGTTGGGACAGGGGGATAGATACGCAGTATTTT. Translated, this is CASSWDRGIDTQYF.